The rows below give T cell receptor beta chains drawn from one sample of a study of T cell repertoires in cytomegalovirus infection. MiXCR, applied by TCRdb to the reads, yields one record per CDR3 protein. Altogether roughly 200,000 distinct CDR3 sequences are present, approximately 9.7% being singletons, with the ten largest covering about 4.2%. The sequencing input was PBMCs. All receptors derive from a human donor in good health (CMV status not recorded). Some clones in this sample may be carry-over from other donors' samples. CDR3s include the opening cysteine and the closing phenylalanine or tryptophan. The D gene is left open where the match is weak. Clone size is shown for a subset of rows, as once, few, many or a class of expanded clone.

V	J	size	D	CDR3	DNA
TRBV7-6	TRBJ2-7	many	.	CASSLWDTYEQYF	TGTGCCAGCAGCTTGTGGGACACCTACGAGCAGTACTTC
TRBV6-1	TRBJ2-6	many	.	CASSEEGAGANVLTF	TGTGCCAGCAGTGAAGAGGGTGCCGGGGCCAACGTCCTGACTTTC
TRBV20-1	TRBJ2-1	.	TRBD2	CSAEGPAGGPRIDHEQFF	TGCAGTGCCGAAGGGCCAGCGGGGGGCCCTAGGATAGATCATGAGCAGTTCTTC
TRBV5-5	TRBJ1-1	.	.	CASSDRQVGAEAFF	TGTGCCAGCAGCGATAGACAGGTTGGCGCTGAAGCTTTCTTT
TRBV6-1	TRBJ2-1	many	.	CASPGQRPYNEQFF	TGTGCCAGCCCGGGACAACGACCCTACAATGAGCAGTTCTTC
TRBV5-6	TRBJ1-2	many	TRBD1	CASSLLQGTGYGYTF	TGTGCCAGCAGCTTACTACAGGGGACGGGGTATGGCTACACCTTC
TRBV27	TRBJ1-2	many	TRBD1	CASSLSTGGNYGYTF	TGTGCCAGCAGTTTATCGACAGGGGGCAACTATGGCTACACCTTC
TRBV28	TRBJ1-5	many	TRBD1	CASSTAPGQGANQPQHF	TGTGCCAGCAGTACCGCTCCCGGACAGGGGGCAAATCAGCCCCAGCATTTT
TRBV7-3	TRBJ2-7	.	.	CASSLASTATYEQYF	TGTGCCAGCAGCTTAGCCAGCACAGCAACCTACGAGCAGTACTTC
TRBV9	TRBJ2-5	many	TRBD2	CASSVSGRAAETQYF	TGTGCCAGCAGCGTGAGCGGGAGGGCCGCAGAGACCCAGTACTTC
TRBV7-9	TRBJ1-5	few	.	CASSLGDMRDQPQHF	TGTGCCAGCAGCCTCGGGGATATGAGGGATCAGCCCCAGCATTTT